The rows below give T cell receptor beta chains drawn from one sample of a study of T cells in Graves' hyperthyroidism and ophthalmopathy. MiXCR, applied by TCRdb to the multiplex PCR reads, yields one record per CDR3 protein. Found here are 300,000 to 350,000 distinct CDR3 sequences, 18% of them singletons; the top ten hold approximately 49%. Input material: blood. These receptors were obtained from a woman in her fifties or sixties with Graves' hyperthyroidism. Both conserved end residues are part of each CDR3. The order of the fields is clone size, V gene, D gene, J gene, CDR3 protein, CDR3 DNA. The D gene is left open where the match is weak. Some rows mark clone size as missing; the rest say once, few, many or name a class of expanded clone.

.	TRBV19	.	TRBJ1-1	CASSQPGTSQNTEAFF	TGTGCCAGTAGTCAACCGGGGACCAGCCAGAACACTGAAGCTTTCTTT
.	TRBV11-3	.	TRBJ2-2	CASSLRDGSTGELFF	TGTGCCAGCAGCTTACGGGACGGGAGCACCGGGGAGCTGTTTTTT
few	TRBV9	TRBD2	TRBJ2-2	CASSPGLAVPPNTGELFF	TGTGCCAGCAGCCCAGGACTAGCGGTACCTCCGAACACCGGGGAGCTGTTTTTT
few	TRBV13	.	TRBJ2-3	CASSLERTEEDTQYF	TGTGCCAGCAGCTTAGAGAGGACCGAGGAAGATACGCAGTATTTT
many	TRBV3-1	.	TRBJ2-2	CASSQWAGTGTGELFF	TGTGCCAGCAGCCAATGGGCGGGGACGGGGACCGGGGAGCTGTTTTTT
.	TRBV27	TRBD1	TRBJ2-7	CASSLSRDSMIDEQYF	TGTGCCAGCAGTTTATCTCGGGACAGTATGATCGACGAGCAGTACTTC
.	TRBV7-9	.	TRBJ2-5	CASSSPAVETQYF	TGTGCCAGCAGCTCTCCGGCTGTGGAGACCCAGTACTTC
many	TRBV6-1	TRBD2	TRBJ2-2	CASKGLAETGELFF	TGTGCCAGCAAAGGACTAGCTGAAACCGGGGAGCTGTTTTTT
few	TRBV24-1	.	TRBJ1-2	CATSDQPWYGYTF	TGTGCCACCAGTGATCAGCCTTGGTACGGCTACACCTTC
few	TRBV6-1	.	TRBJ1-1	CASRDALNTEAFF	TGTGCCAGCAGGGACGCTCTTAACACTGAAGCTTTCTTT
.	TRBV6-1	.	TRBJ1-2	CASTPTRRQEIGGYGYTF	TGTGCCAGCACCCCAACCCGGAGACAGGAGATCGGCGGTTATGGCTACACCTTC
.	TRBV28	.	TRBJ2-1	CASRLFTGYYNEQFF	TGTGCCAGCAGGCTATTCACAGGGTACTACAATGAGCAGTTCTTC
few	TRBV10-3	.	TRBJ2-5	CAIRRGLFVSYQETQYF	TGTGCCATCAGACGAGGACTATTTGTATCGTACCAAGAGACCCAGTACTTC
many	TRBV29-1	TRBD2	TRBJ2-1	CSVASASGSYNEQFF	TGCAGCGTGGCGTCGGCTAGCGGGAGTTACAATGAGCAGTTCTTC
few	TRBV27	TRBD2	TRBJ2-1	CASSPLGAGRHNEQFF	TGTGCCAGCAGTCCCCTGGGAGCGGGGAGACACAATGAGCAGTTCTTC
.	TRBV29-1	TRBD1	TRBJ2-5	CSAFEQGGETQYF	TGCAGCGCCTTCGAACAGGGGGGAGAGACCCAGTACTTC
.	TRBV7-9	TRBD2	TRBJ2-5	CASSLAPHGLAQETQYF	TGTGCCAGCAGCTTAGCTCCGCACGGACTAGCTCAAGAGACCCAGTACTTC
few	TRBV5-8	.	TRBJ2-3	CASSFWNTQYF	TGTGCCAGCAGCTTCTGGAATACGCAGTATTTT
few	TRBV11-2	TRBD2	TRBJ2-2	CASSSGTGTSGMANTGELFF	TGTGCCAGCAGCTCAGGGACAGGGACTAGCGGGATGGCGAACACCGGGGAGCTGTTTTTT
.	TRBV5-8	.	TRBJ1-2	CASSYRDGYTF	TGTGCCAGCAGCTACAGGGATGGCTACACCTTC
.	TRBV24-1	.	TRBJ2-1	CATSGGYEQFF	TGTGCCACCAGTGGCGGCTATGAGCAGTTCTTC
.	TRBV6-2/TRBV6-3	.	TRBJ2-3	CASSYTGGLSTDTQYF	TGTGCCAGCAGTTACACGGGGGGCCTGAGCACAGATACGCAGTATTTT
many	TRBV5-1	TRBD2	TRBJ2-7	CASSFRPFDGLADEQYF	TGCGCCAGCAGTTTTCGACCCTTTGATGGACTAGCGGACGAGCAGTACTTC
many	TRBV11-2	.	TRBJ2-5	CASSLDRLETQYF	TGTGCCAGCAGCTTAGACAGGTTGGAGACCCAGTACTTC
many	TRBV6-1	TRBD1	TRBJ1-1	CASRDRGNTEAFF	TGTGCCAGCAGGGACAGGGGGAACACTGAAGCTTTCTTT
few	TRBV19	TRBD2	TRBJ2-1	CASSTSRGSGSSYNEQFF	TGTGCCAGTAGTACCTCCCGTGGTAGCGGGAGCTCCTACAATGAGCAGTTCTTC
.	TRBV24-1	.	TRBJ2-3	CATSQERTDTQYF	TGTGCCACCAGTCAGGAGAGGACAGATACGCAGTATTTT
.	TRBV3-1	.	TRBJ2-4	CASSQGLFDIQYF	TGTGCCAGCAGCCAGGGTCTATTCGACATTCAGTACTTC
many	TRBV13	.	TRBJ2-3	CASSLWTNEDTQYF	TGTGCCAGCAGCTTATGGACGAACGAAGATACGCAGTATTTT
many	TRBV5-1	TRBD1	TRBJ1-2	CASSLQGGRGYGYTF	TGCGCCAGCAGCTTACAGGGGGGAAGAGGCTATGGCTACACCTTC
few	TRBV2	.	TRBJ1-5	CASRTEDQPQHF	TGTGCCAGCAGAACAGAGGATCAGCCCCAGCATTTT
many	TRBV10-3	.	TRBJ2-5	CAISENPSQETQYF	TGTGCCATCAGTGAGAATCCGAGTCAAGAGACCCAGTACTTC